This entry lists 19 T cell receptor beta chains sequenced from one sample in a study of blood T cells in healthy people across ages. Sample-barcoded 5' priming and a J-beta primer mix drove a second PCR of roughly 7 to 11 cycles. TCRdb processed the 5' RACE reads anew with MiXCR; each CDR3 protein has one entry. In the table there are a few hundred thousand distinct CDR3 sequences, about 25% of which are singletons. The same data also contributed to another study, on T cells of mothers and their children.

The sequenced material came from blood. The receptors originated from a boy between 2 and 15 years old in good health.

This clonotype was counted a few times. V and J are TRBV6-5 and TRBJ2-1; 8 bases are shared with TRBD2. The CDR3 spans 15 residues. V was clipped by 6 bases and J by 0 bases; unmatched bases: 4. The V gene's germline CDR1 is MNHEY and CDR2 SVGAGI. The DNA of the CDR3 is TGTGCCAGCAGGCTCGGGACTAGCTCCTACAATGAGCAGTTCTTC. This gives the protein CASRLGTSSYNEQFF.

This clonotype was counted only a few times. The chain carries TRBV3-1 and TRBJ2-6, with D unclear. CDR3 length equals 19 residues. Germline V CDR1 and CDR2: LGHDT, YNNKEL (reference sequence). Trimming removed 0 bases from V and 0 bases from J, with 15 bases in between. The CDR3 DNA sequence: TGTGCCAGCAGCCAAGATGGATCGGATTGGGTCTCTGGGGCCAACGTCCTGACTTTC. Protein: CASSQDGSDWVSGANVLTF.

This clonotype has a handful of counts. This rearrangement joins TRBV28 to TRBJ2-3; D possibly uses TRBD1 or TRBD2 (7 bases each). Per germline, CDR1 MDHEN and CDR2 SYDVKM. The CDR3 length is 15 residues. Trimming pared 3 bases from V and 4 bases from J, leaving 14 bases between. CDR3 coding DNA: TGTGCCAGCAGTTTCCAGGGGGGGCGGGCAGATACGCAGTATTTT. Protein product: CASSFQGGRADTQYF.

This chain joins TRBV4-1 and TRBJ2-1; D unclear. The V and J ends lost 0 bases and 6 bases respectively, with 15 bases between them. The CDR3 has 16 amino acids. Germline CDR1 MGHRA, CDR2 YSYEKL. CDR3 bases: TGCGCCAGCAGCCAAGAATCCGCTGCTAAGACCAATGAGCAGTTCTTC. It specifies CASSQESAAKTNEQFF.

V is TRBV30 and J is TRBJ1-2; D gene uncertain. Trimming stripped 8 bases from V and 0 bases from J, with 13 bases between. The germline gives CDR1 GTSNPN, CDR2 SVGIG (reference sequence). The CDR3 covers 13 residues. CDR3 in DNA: TGTGCCGGCCGCGGGGTGGCTAACTATGGCTACACCTTC. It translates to CAGRGVANYGYTF.

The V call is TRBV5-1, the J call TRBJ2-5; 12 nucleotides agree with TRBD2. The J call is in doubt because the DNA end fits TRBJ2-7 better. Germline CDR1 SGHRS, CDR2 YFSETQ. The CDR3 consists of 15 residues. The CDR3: CASSVGLAGKYEQYF. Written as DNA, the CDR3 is TGCGCCAGCAGCGTTGGACTAGCGGGAAAGTACGAGCAGTACTTC.

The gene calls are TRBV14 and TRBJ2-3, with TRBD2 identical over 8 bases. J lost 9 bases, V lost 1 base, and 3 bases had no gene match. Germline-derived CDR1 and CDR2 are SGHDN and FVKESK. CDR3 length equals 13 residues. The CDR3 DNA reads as TGTGCCAGCAGCCAAGTTAGCGGGGTCACGCAGTATTTT. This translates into CASSQVSGVTQYF.

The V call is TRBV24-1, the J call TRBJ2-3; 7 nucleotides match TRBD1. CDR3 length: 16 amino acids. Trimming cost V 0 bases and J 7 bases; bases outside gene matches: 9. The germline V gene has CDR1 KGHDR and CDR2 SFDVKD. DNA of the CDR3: TGTGCCACCAGTGATTTGTTAGGGGGCGATCCAAATACGCAGTATTTT. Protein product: CATSDLLGGDPNTQYF.

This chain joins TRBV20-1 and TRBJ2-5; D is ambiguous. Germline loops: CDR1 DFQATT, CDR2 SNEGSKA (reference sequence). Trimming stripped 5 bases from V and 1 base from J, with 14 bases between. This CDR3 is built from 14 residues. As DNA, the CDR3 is TGCAGTGCTGAGACCAGGCAGATCCAAGAGACCCAGTACTTC. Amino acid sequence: CSAETRQIQETQYF.

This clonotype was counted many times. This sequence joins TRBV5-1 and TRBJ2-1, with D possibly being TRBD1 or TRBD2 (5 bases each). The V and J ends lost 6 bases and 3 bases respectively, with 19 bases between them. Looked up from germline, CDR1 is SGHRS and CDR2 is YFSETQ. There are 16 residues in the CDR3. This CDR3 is CASTTGVAPNYNEQFF. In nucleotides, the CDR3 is TGCGCCAGCACTACAGGAGTAGCGCCTAACTACAATGAGCAGTTCTTC.

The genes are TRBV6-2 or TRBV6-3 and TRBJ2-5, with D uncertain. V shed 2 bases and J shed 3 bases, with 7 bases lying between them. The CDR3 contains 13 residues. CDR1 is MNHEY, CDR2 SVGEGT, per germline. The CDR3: CASSYAQKETQYF. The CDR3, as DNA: TGTGCCAGCAGTTACGCCCAAAAAGAGACCCAGTACTTC.

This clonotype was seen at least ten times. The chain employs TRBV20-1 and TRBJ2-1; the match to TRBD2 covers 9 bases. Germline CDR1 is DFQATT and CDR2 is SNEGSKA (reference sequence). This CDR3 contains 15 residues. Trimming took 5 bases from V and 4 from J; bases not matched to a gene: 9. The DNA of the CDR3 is TGCAGTGCTGGTTATAGCGGGAGTGCGTACAATGAGCAGTTCTTC. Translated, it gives CSAGYSGSAYNEQFF.

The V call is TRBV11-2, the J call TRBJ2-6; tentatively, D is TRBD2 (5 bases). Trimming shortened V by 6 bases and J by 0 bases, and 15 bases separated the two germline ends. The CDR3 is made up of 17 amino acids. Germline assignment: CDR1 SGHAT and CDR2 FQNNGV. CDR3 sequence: CASSLGFEGSGANVLTF. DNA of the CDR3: TGTGCCAGCAGTCTCGGGTTTGAGGGCTCTGGGGCCAACGTCCTGACTTTC.

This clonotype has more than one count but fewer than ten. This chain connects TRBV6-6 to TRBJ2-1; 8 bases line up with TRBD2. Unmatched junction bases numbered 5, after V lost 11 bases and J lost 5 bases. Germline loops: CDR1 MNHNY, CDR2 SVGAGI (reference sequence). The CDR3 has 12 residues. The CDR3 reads CAASGSHNEQFF. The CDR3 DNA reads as TGTGCCGCCAGCGGGAGTCACAATGAGCAGTTCTTC.

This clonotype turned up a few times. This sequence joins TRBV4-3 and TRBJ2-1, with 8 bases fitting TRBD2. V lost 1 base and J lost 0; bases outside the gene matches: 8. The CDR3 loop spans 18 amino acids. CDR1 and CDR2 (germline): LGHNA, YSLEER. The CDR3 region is CASSQGTSGGSSYNEQFF. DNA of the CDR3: TGCGCCAGCAGCCAAGGTACTAGCGGAGGGAGCTCCTACAATGAGCAGTTCTTC.

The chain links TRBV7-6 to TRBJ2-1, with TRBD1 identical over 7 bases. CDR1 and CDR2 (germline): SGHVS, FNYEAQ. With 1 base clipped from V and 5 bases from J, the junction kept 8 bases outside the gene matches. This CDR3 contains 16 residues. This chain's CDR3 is CASSLGRGPLHNEQFF. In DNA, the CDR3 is TGTGCCAGCAGCTTAGGTAGGGGGCCGCTGCACAATGAGCAGTTCTTC.

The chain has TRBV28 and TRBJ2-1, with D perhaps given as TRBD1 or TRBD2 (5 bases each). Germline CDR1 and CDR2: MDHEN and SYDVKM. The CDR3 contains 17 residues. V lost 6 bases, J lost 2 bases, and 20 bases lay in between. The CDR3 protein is CASRPRGSSRPYNEQFF. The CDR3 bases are TGTGCCAGCAGACCCCGGGGCTCCTCAAGGCCCTACAATGAGCAGTTCTTC.

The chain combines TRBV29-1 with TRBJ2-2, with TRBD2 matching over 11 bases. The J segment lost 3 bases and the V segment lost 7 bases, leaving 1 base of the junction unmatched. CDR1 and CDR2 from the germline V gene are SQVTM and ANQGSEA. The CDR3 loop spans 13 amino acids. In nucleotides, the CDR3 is TGCAGCGGGGGACTAGCGGACACCGGGGAGCTGTTTTTT. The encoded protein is CSGGLADTGELFF.

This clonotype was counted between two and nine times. The CDR3 coding sequence is TGTGCCAGCAGTTACTCGTCAGGCCTCTATGGCTACACCTTC. Amino acids: CASSYSSGLYGYTF. The chain uses TRBV6-6 and TRBJ1-2; D is undetermined. From germline, CDR1 is MNHNY and CDR2 SVGAGI (reference sequence). CDR3 length: 14 amino acids. Trimming took off 0 bases at V and 4 bases at J, with 9 bases between the two ends.